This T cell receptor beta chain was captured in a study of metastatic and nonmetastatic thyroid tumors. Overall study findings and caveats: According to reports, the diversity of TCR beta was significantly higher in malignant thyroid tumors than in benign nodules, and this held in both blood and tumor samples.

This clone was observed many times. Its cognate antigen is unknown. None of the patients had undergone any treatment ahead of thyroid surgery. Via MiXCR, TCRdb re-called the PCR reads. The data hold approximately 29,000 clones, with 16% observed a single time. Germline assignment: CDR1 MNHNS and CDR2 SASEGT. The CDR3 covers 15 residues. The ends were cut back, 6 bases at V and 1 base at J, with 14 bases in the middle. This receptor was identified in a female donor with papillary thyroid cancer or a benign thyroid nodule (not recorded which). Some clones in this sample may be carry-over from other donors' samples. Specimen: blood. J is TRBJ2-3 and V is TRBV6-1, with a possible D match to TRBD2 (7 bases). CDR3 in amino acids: CASSPGEGRTDTQYF. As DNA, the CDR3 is TGTGCCAGCAGCCCAGGGGAGGGGCGCACAGATACGCAGTATTTT.